These 24 T cell receptor beta chains were sequenced from one sample in a study of cytomegalovirus exposure and HLA in healthy donors. Vbeta (60) and Jbeta (13) primers were used in the PCR. Some clones are missing from TCRdb's copy, which holds only in-frame ones; the method was immunoSEQ multiplex PCR. Of 150,000 to 200,000 clones detected, roughly 80% appear once; the ten largest clones hold roughly 1.5%. Sequenced: PBMCs. All receptors come from a woman aged 25 to 39 in good health and CMV-seronegative.

This clone showed up just a few times. The same CDR3 arises from other DNA sequences in this sample as well. Here the CDR3 DNA reads TGCGCCAGCAGCTTGGTGGGGGGAATGAACACTGAAGCTTTCTTT. This sequence encodes CASSLVGGMNTEAFF. The rearrangement joins TRBV5-1 to TRBJ1-1; weak D call: TRBD1 (5 bases). Germline V CDR1 and CDR2: SGHRS, YFSETQ. This CDR3 comprises 15 residues. The V gene lost 0 bases and the J gene lost 0 bases, with 9 bases spanning the gap.

This clone has only a few counts. The genes are TRBV18 and TRBJ2-1; possibly TRBD1 for D (5 bases). Germline CDR1 reads KGHSH; CDR2 reads LQKENI. The CDR3 is 13 residues long. Between the trimmed V and J ends, which lost 4 bases and 5 bases, there was a span of 9 bases. In DNA, the CDR3 is TGTGCCAGCTCACTAGGGGTTGACAATGAGCAGTTCTTC. Protein: CASSLGVDNEQFF.

This clone was recorded only once. CDR3: CASSQAATSSYEQYF. The CDR3 nucleotides read TGCGCCAGCAGCCAAGCGGCAACTAGCTCCTACGAGCAGTACTTC. The chain links TRBV4-1 to TRBJ2-7; D might be TRBD2 (5 bases). CDR3 length: 15 amino acids. Per germline, CDR1 MGHRA and CDR2 YSYEKL. V was shortened by 1 base and J by 0 bases, with 10 bases between the two germline ends.

The chain carries TRBV7-8 and TRBJ1-2; a possible D gene is TRBD1 (5 bases). The V gene's germline CDR1 is SGHVS and CDR2 FQNEAQ. The CDR3 runs 12 residues. V shed 1 base and J shed 8 bases, with 8 bases lying between them. CDR3 amino acids: CASSLERGGYTF. DNA of the CDR3: TGTGCCAGCAGCTTAGAAAGGGGAGGCTACACCTTC.

The gene calls are TRBV7-9 and TRBJ2-3; 7 bases match TRBD2. CDR1 and CDR2 from the germline V gene are SEHNR and FQNEAQ (reference sequence). The V gene end was trimmed by 3 bases and the J gene end by 4 bases; junction bases not matched to a gene: 1. CDR3 length: 13 amino acids. The CDR3 region is CASSFRGADTQYF. The CDR3 DNA is TGTGCCAGCAGCTTCCGGGGGGCAGATACGCAGTATTTT.

The chain employs TRBV9 and TRBJ1-5; a possible D gene is TRBD1 (6 bases). CDR1 is SGDLS, CDR2 YYNGEE, per germline. This CDR3 has 13 residues. Trimming shortened V by 0 bases and J by 5 bases, and 6 bases separated the two germline ends. CDR3 in amino acids: CASSVGTDQPQHF. CDR3 sequence (DNA): TGTGCCAGCAGCGTAGGGACAGATCAGCCCCAGCATTTT. The variable domain in full, with the rest retrieved from reference TRBV9 and TRBJ1-5, is DSGVTQTPKHLITATGQRVTLRCSPRSGDLSVYWYQQSLDQGLQFLIQYYNGEERAKGNILERFSAQQFPDLHSELNLSSLELGDSALYFCASSVGTDQPQHFGDGTRLSIL.

The chain combines TRBV5-4 with TRBJ2-3; D uncertain. V shed 0 bases and J shed 13 bases, with 12 bases lying between them. The germline V gene encodes CDR1 SGHNT and CDR2 YYREEE (reference sequence). The CDR3 totals 12 residues. The CDR3 protein is CASSLDYAEEYF. The CDR3 DNA sequence: TGTGCCAGCAGCTTGGACTACGCAGAGGAGTATTTT.

V gene TRBV5-4 combines with J gene TRBJ2-5; TRBD2 aligns across 9 bases. The CDR3 consists of 17 residues. V was clipped by 0 bases and J by 5 bases; unmatched bases: 11. CDR1 is SGHNT and CDR2 is YYREEE in the germline V gene (reference sequence). The CDR3 protein is CASSLGRGGGASETQYF. As DNA, the CDR3 is TGTGCCAGCAGCTTGGGGAGAGGCGGGGGGGCCAGTGAGACCCAGTACTTC.

This chain uses TRBV14 with TRBJ2-7, with no clear D. The germline V and J ends were trimmed by 1 base and 7 bases, with 14 bases remaining between them. The CDR3 extends over 14 amino acids. Germline CDR1 and CDR2: SGHDN and FVKESK. Here the CDR3 DNA reads TGTGCCAGCAGCCAAGGCGGCGGCCCACCTGAGCAGTACTTC. It codes for CASSQGGGPPEQYF.

The rearrangement links TRBV2 to TRBJ2-5, with TRBD1 identical over 7 bases. This CDR3 comprises 14 residues. In germline, CDR1 is SNHLY, CDR2 FYNNEI. With 6 bases clipped from V and 3 bases from J, the junction kept 7 bases outside the gene matches. CDR3 in DNA: TGTGCCAGCAGCCGCGACAGGGCCGAAGAGACCCAGTACTTC. Its translation: CASSRDRAEETQYF.

The chain recombines TRBV5-1 with TRBJ1-1, with 11 bases fitting TRBD1. J lost 5 bases, V lost 4 bases, and 4 bases had no gene match. CDR1 SGHRS and CDR2 YFSETQ come from the germline V gene. The CDR3 loop spans 14 amino acids. For the CDR3, the DNA is TGCGCCAGCAGCAGCGGACAGGGGGCAACTGAAGCTTTCTTT. Residues: CASSSGQGATEAFF.

The rearrangement joins TRBV19 to TRBJ1-2; 7 bases are a match to TRBD1. The V and J ends lost 7 bases and 3 bases, in that order; junction bases with no gene match: 8. Germline CDR1 reads LNHDA; CDR2 reads SQIVND (reference sequence). The CDR3 sequence is 14 residues long. The DNA of the CDR3 is TGTGCCAGTACCCGGCAGGGGGAGTACTATGGCTACACCTTC. It translates to CASTRQGEYYGYTF.

The chain links TRBV5-8 to TRBJ1-4; 8 bases are a match to TRBD1. Germline values: CDR1 SGHTS, CDR2 YDEGEE. Germline trimming cut 4 bases from V and 11 bases from J; bases unmatched to any gene: 7. CDR3 length: 13 residues. CDR3 in amino acids: CASSHGQGEKLFF. Written as DNA, the CDR3 is TGTGCCAGCAGCCATGGACAGGGAGAGAAACTGTTTTTT.

V gene TRBV21-1 combines with J gene TRBJ2-2; the table gives TRBD1 as D, unverified against the DNA. TRBV21-1 is termed a pseudogene. The CDR3 is made up of 17 amino acids. The CDR3 here is CASSKGRQGLHTGELFF. As DNA, the CDR3 is TGTGCCAGCAGCAAAGGGAGACAGGGGTTGCACACCGGGGAGCTGTTTTTT.

The rearrangement joins TRBV5-1 to TRBJ2-1; 10 nucleotides agree with TRBD2. This CDR3 contains 12 residues. With 5 bases clipped from V and 9 bases from J, the junction kept 2 bases outside the gene matches. Per the germline V gene, CDR1 is SGHRS and CDR2 is YFSETQ. In DNA, the CDR3 is TGCGCCAGCAGAGCGGGGGGGGTTGAGCAGTTCTTC. Its protein is CASRAGGVEQFF.

V and J are TRBV4-2 and TRBJ2-2; possibly TRBD2 for D (7 bases). V was trimmed by 0 bases and J by 6 bases, leaving 14 bases between them. This CDR3 is 16 amino acids long. Per germline, CDR1 LGHNA and CDR2 YNFKEQ. CDR3 protein: CASSQEVWGGAGELFF. CDR3 DNA sequence: TGTGCCAGCAGCCAAGAGGTCTGGGGGGGCGCCGGGGAGCTGTTTTTT.

This chain links TRBV4-1 with TRBJ2-3; D is perhaps TRBD1 (7 bases). Trimming left V 6 bases short and J 5 bases short, with 15 bases between. The CDR3 extends over 14 amino acids. Germline V gene sequence: CDR1 MGHRA, CDR2 YSYEKL. The CDR3, as DNA: TGCGCCAGCAGTCGGGCCCAGGGGGGAGATACGCAGTATTTT. Protein: CASSRAQGGDTQYF.

This clone was seen once. The chain couples TRBV11-3 to TRBJ2-1, with 14 bases that match TRBD2. J lost 7 bases, V lost 5 bases, and 7 bases had no gene match. The CDR3 runs to 16 residues. Germline V gives CDR1 SGHNT, CDR2 YENEEA. CDR3 bases: TGTGCCAGCAGCCCCGGACTAGCGGGGGGCCAAAATGAGCAGTTCTTC. Protein: CASSPGLAGGQNEQFF.

CDR3 amino acids: CASSPRDLAGEQYF. The DNA for the CDR3 is TGTGCCAGTAGCCCCCGAGATCTCGCGGGCGAGCAGTACTTC. The rearrangement uses TRBV19 and TRBJ2-7; weak D call: TRBD2 (5 bases). The ends were cut back, 6 bases at V and 6 bases at J, with 18 bases in the middle. CDR1 and CDR2 (germline): LNHDA, SQIVND (reference sequence). This CDR3 is built from 14 residues.

The rearrangement links TRBV7-9 to TRBJ2-1; D perhaps matches TRBD1 (5 bases). The CDR3 runs 15 residues. V lost 0 bases and J lost 4, with 10 bases in between. CDR1 and CDR2 (germline): SEHNR, FQNEAQ (reference sequence). The CDR3 protein is CASSLAQGYYNEQFF. CDR3 in DNA: TGTGCCAGCAGCTTAGCCCAGGGATATTACAATGAGCAGTTCTTC.

In DNA, the CDR3 is TGTGCCAGCTCACCAGCAGGGCATACTGAAGCTTTCTTT. Translating gives CASSPAGHTEAFF. J is TRBJ1-1 and V is TRBV18, with D possibly being TRBD1 (5 bases). The CDR3 has 13 amino acids. Trimming shortened V by 2 bases and J by 5 bases, and 9 bases separated the two germline ends. The germline CDR1 and CDR2 sequences are KGHSH and LQKENI.

V is TRBV4-1 and J is TRBJ2-3; 7 bases align to TRBD1. Germline CDR1 is MGHRA and CDR2 is YSYEKL. With V trimmed by 4 bases and J by 2 bases, 9 bases remained unmatched. This CDR3 is 16 amino acids long. CDR3 sequence reads: CASSPSLQGTTDTQYF. In nucleotides, the CDR3 is TGCGCCAGCAGCCCTTCTCTACAGGGGACCACAGATACGCAGTATTTT.

The chain is built from TRBV18 and TRBJ1-4, with D perhaps matching TRBD1 (6 bases). Per the germline V gene, CDR1 is KGHSH and CDR2 is LQKENI. The CDR3 covers 15 residues. Trimming left V 0 bases short and J 7 bases short, with 12 bases between. CDR3 sequence: CASSPPAQGSEKLFF. In DNA, the CDR3 is TGTGCCAGCTCACCACCTGCACAGGGAAGTGAAAAACTGTTTTTT.

V usage is TRBV7-9 and J usage is TRBJ1-1; possibly TRBD1 for D (5 bases). Deletions cut 8 bases from V and 0 bases from J, with 10 bases between. Germline V gives CDR1 SEHNR, CDR2 FQNEAQ (reference sequence). This CDR3 has 13 residues. The CDR3 region is CASGQGLNTEAFF. CDR3 DNA sequence: TGTGCCAGCGGGCAGGGCCTGAACACTGAAGCTTTCTTT.